This T cell receptor (beta chain) is from a study of cytomegalovirus exposure and HLA in healthy donors. Across the study: From donors who were HLA-typed, an early data release held about 85 million unique TCRs. Study-wide findings and caveats: A later analysis reportedly identified an Asian-associated ancestry cluster as carrying fewer N-insertions than the approximately 730-donor mean. Using the classifier, cytomegalovirus status was reportedly diagnosed with high specificity and sensitivity. Exclusion as indistinguishable affected some V segments, including TRBV6-2 and TRBV6-3.

The CDR3 runs 14 residues. Losses at the gene ends were 5 bases for V and 5 bases for J; bases not matched to a gene: 6. CDR1 and CDR2 from the germline V gene are MNHEY and SVGAGI. Note on this clone: Its antigen is as yet unknown. The same CDR3 can be traced to other DNA sequences in this sample.

In the PCR, 60 Vbeta and 13 Jbeta primers were used. TCRdb keeps only in-frame clones here, not all; method: immunoSEQ multiplex PCR. The sample includes 90,000 or so clones, approximately 78% of them seen just once. The clonotype originates from a male donor in good health and CMV-seropositive. Sequenced sample: PBMCs. The chain recombines TRBV6-5 with TRBJ1-5, with TRBD1 identical over 7 bases. CDR3 protein: CASSPRQGYQPQHF. CDR3 bases: TGTGCCAGCAGTCCTCGACAGGGATATCAGCCCCAGCATTTT.